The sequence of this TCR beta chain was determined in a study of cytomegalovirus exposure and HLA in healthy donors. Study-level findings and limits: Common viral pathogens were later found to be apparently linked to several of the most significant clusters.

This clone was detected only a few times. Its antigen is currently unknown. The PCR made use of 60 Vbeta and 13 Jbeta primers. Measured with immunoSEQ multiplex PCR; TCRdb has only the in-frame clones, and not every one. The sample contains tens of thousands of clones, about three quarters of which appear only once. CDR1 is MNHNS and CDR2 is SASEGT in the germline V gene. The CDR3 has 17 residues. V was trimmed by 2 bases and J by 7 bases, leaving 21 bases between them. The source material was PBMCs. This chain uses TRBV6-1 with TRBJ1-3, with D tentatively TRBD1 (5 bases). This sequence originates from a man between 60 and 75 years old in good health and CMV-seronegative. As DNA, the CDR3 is TGTGCCAGCAGTGAACGGGTAACAGGTTCCCTGGGGAACACCATATATTTT. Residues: CASSERVTGSLGNTIYF.